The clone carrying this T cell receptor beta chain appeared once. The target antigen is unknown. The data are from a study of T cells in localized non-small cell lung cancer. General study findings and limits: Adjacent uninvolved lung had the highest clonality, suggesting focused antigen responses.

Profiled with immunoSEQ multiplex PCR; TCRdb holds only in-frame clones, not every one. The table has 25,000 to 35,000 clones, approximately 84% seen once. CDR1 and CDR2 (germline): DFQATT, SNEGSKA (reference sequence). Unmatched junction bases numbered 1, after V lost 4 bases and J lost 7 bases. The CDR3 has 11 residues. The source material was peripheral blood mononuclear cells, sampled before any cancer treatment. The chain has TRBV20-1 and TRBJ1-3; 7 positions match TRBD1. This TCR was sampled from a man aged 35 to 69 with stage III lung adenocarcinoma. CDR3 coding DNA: TGCAGTGCTACACAGGGGAACACCATATATTTT. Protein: CSATQGNTIYF.